This T cell receptor beta chain emerged from a study of beta chain features in type 1 diabetes. Notes on the study in general: Shorter TCRB CDR3s, moderately but significantly so, marked every one of the four CD4+ subsets in Type 1 diabetes patients.

As for this clone: The antigen remains unidentified.

Isolated RNA was reverse transcribed in full, so expressed TCRB transcripts were sequenced. TCRdb's table, derived via immunoSEQ multiplex PCR, lists solely in-frame clones and lacks some. The data contain about 53,000 clones, 60% to 70% of them seen just once; the ten biggest clones take up approximately 0.3%. There was one heparinised blood draw per donor, averaging about 100 mL. The CDR3 is 16 residues long. Germline V lookup: CDR1 SGHRS, CDR2 YFSETQ. Trimming removed 0 bases from V and 4 bases from J, with 11 bases in between. The clonotype was recovered from a woman in her 30s with type 1 diabetes. J is TRBJ2-6 and V is TRBV5-1; D perhaps matches TRBD1 (6 bases). Sequencing input: stem cell memory CD4+ T cells from blood. The CDR3 sequence: CASSLGGGSGANVLTF. CDR3 sequence (DNA): TGCGCCAGCAGCTTGGGAGGGGGTTCCGGGGCCAACGTCCTGACTTTC. Full variable domain (rest looked up from reference TRBV5-1 and TRBJ2-6): KAGVTQTPRYLIKTRGQQVTLSCSPISGHRSVSWYQQTPGQGLQFLFEYFSETQRNKGNFPGRFSGRQFSNSRSEMNVSTLELGDSALYLCASSLGGGSGANVLTFGAGSRLTVL.